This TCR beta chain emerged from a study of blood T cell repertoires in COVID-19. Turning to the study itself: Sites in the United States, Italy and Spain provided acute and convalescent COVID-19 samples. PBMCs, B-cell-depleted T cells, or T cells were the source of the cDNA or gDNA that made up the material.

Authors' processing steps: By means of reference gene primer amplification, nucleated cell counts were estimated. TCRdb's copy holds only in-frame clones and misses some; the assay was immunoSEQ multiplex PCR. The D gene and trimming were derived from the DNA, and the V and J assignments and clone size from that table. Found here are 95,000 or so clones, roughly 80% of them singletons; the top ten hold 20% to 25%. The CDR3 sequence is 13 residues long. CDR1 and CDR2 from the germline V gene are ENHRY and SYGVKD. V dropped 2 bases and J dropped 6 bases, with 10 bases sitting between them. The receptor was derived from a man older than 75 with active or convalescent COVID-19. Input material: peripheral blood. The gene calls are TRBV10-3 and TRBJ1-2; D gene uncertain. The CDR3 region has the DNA TGTGCCATCAGTGAGACGCGTTTGGATGGCTACACCTTC. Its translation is CAISETRLDGYTF.